This T cell receptor beta chain was obtained from a study of blood T cell repertoires in COVID-19. Study information: The cDNA or gDNA used as material had been derived from T cells, B-cell-depleted T cells, or PBMCs.

The protocol was immunoSEQ multiplex PCR, while the TCRdb copy is restricted to in-frame clones and leaves out a portion. Seen here are 80,000 to 100,000 clones, 70% to 90% observed once, and the top ten hold around 4%. This sequence originates from a human donor with COVID-19, enrolled during active disease. The donor label of this sample is uncertain. Specimen: peripheral blood.

The CDR3 DNA reads as TGCAGCGTCCAAGGGGTAGGGTTCACTGAAGCTTTCTTT. It is translated as CSVQGVGFTEAFF. The V call is TRBV29-1, the J call TRBJ1-1; D is possibly TRBD1 (5 bases). Trimming cost V 6 bases and J 4 bases, with 15 bases left between them. The CDR3 is made up of 13 amino acids. The V gene's germline CDR1 is SQVTM and CDR2 ANQGSEA.